This T cell receptor (beta chain) was profiled in a study of T-cell memory formation after mild COVID-19. Overall study context: Largely donor-specific sequence clusters came from a couple of donors. The study's findings and limits: Contracting clones localized mainly to CM and EM when CD4+ and mainly to EMRA when CD8+.

Employing constant-segment primers, 5'RACE generated TCR alpha and TCR beta cDNA libraries bearing sample barcodes and UMIs. In TCRdb, the 5' RACE reads were re-called with MiXCR into one record per CDR3 protein. Of about 400,000 distinct CDR3 sequences in the sample, around a quarter were seen once. The V end was cut by 1 base, the J end by 5 bases, with 14 bases between. This CDR3 contains 15 residues. Per germline, CDR1 DFQATT and CDR2 SNEGSKA (reference sequence). Details on this clonotype: Its antigen is still unknown.

V is TRBV20-1 and J is TRBJ2-2; the D gene is possibly TRBD1 (6 bases). The specimen sequenced was PBMCs or a T cell subset sorted from them (not recorded which). The source is an adult woman who had mild COVID-19 (a few samples of this study predate the infection). Cell type and time point are not known. CDR3 in DNA: TGCAGTGCTAGAGCGGGACAAACTAAAACCGGGGAGCTGTTTTTT. It specifies CSARAGQTKTGELFF.